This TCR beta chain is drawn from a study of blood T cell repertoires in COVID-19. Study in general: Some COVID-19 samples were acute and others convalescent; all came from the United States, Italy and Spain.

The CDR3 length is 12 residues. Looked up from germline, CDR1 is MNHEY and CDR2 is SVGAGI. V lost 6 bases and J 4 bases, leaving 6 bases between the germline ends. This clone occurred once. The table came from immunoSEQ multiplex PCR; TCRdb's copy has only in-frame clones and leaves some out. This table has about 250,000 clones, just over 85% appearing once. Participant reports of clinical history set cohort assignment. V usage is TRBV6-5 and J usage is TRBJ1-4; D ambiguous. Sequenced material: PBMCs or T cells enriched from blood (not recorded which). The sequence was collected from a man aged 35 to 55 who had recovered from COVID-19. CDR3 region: CASRGSNEKLFF. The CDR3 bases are TGTGCCAGCAGGGGCAGTAATGAAAAACTGTTTTTT.